This T cell receptor beta chain originates from a study of Graves' ophthalmopathy and Graves' hyperthyroidism. Findings and limits, study-wide: Most expanded clonotypes from thyroid (those above 0.001 frequency) were also found in blood.

Over 18 months of follow-up, stable hyperthyroidism required that no ophthalmopathy appear. Among the hyperthyroidism patients, all were newly diagnosed, aged 18 to 65, with under 2 months' duration. Exclusion applied to patients with other autoimmune diseases, uncontrolled infections, pregnancy or lactation. This clonotype was detected many times. The target antigen is unknown. Amplification targeted the TCR beta CDR3 regions, with RNA transcripts as the source material. Scientists carried out first-round RT-PCR using HTBI primers and then a second-round multiplex PCR. TCRdb itself ran the multiplex PCR reads through MiXCR, one entry per CDR3 protein. The data hold roughly 400,000 distinct CDR3 sequences, with less than 20% observed a single time. Sequencing used peripheral blood. The receptor was derived from a woman aged 18-30 years with stable Graves' hyperthyroidism.

The CDR3 protein is CASRPGRLYEQYF. The CDR3 DNA reads as TGTGCCAGCAGGCCGGGACGGCTATACGAGCAGTACTTC. The chain joins TRBV7-2 to TRBJ2-7; D might be TRBD1 or TRBD2, each matching 5 bases. Germline-derived CDR1 and CDR2 are SGHTA and FQGNSA. Between the trimmed V and J ends, which lost 6 bases and 4 bases, there was a span of 13 bases. The CDR3 extends over 13 amino acids.